A selection of T cell receptor beta chains follows, all from one sample in a study of shared clonotypes between healthy human individuals. Generated by immunoSEQ multiplex PCR, the TCRdb table keeps only in-frame clones and is missing some. The sample lists 400,000 to 500,000 clones, around 79% occurring once. The sequencing sample was made of PBMCs. The receptors here all came from a woman aged 40 to 55 in good health. Some clones in this sample may be carry-over from other donors' samples. The CDR3 runs from the conserved cysteine through the conserved F or W. A D gene is named only where the DNA matches it firmly. For some rows the clone size is stated as once, few or many, or as a class when expanded; others skip it.

size,V,J,D,CDR3,DNA
.,TRBV5-1,TRBJ2-2,.,CASSLEGGPGELFF,TGCGCCAGCAGCTTGGAGGGAGGTCCCGGGGAGCTGTTTTTT
.,TRBV7-9,TRBJ2-5,.,CASRDLGQETQYF,TGTGCCAGCAGGGATCTAGGGCAAGAGACCCAGTACTTC
few,TRBV6-1,TRBJ2-1,.,CASSEIRGYNEQFF,TGTGCCAGCAGTGAAATAAGGGGCTACAATGAGCAGTTCTTC
once,TRBV7-2,TRBJ1-2,.,CASSPISGGYDYGYTF,TGTGCCAGCAGCCCCATATCAGGAGGGTATGACTATGGCTACACCTTC
.,TRBV23-1,TRBJ2-1,TRBD1,CASSQPPGTGGRAYNEQFF,TGCGCCAGCAGTCAACCGCCGGGGACAGGGGGACGGGCCTACAATGAGCAGTTCTTC
.,TRBV5-6,TRBJ2-1,.,CASSSTGTGEQFF,TGTGCCAGCAGCTCGACCGGAACTGGTGAGCAGTTCTTC
.,TRBV5-4,TRBJ1-1,.,CASSLWGRSGVNTEAFF,TGTGCCAGCAGCTTGTGGGGGCGGTCTGGGGTGAACACTGAAGCTTTCTTT
.,TRBV5-1,TRBJ2-1,.,CASSLRGPGNEQFF,TGCGCCAGCAGCTTGAGAGGGCCGGGGAATGAGCAGTTCTTC
.,TRBV19,TRBJ2-7,.,CASSISPGGGYEQYF,TGTGCCAGTAGTATTTCCCCAGGCGGAGGGTACGAGCAGTACTTC
once,TRBV5-1,TRBJ2-7,TRBD2,CASSPFRTSGTFYEQYF,TGCGCCAGCAGCCCTTTCCGGACTAGCGGGACGTTCTACGAGCAGTACTTC
.,TRBV5-1,TRBJ1-1,TRBD1,CASSLAPGGLNTEAFF,TGCGCCAGCAGCTTGGCCCCAGGGGGCTTAAACACTGAAGCTTTCTTT
.,TRBV7-9,TRBJ1-1,TRBD1,CASSSPPTALGGGNTEAFF,TGTGCCAGCAGCTCCCCCCCGACGGCGCTAGGGGGCGGGAACACTGAAGCTTTCTTT
.,TRBV5-4,TRBJ2-3,.,CASSPPFGGPTDTQYF,TGTGCCAGCAGCCCCCCTTTTGGGGGCCCCACAGATACGCAGTATTTT